This is a list of T cell receptor beta chains from one sample in a study of regulatory T cells in long-lasting Graves disease. TCRdb passed the multiplex PCR reads through MiXCR, listing each CDR3 protein once. The sample lists around 500,000 distinct CDR3 sequences, about 16% seen once, with 25% in the top ten. The same data also contributed to another study, on T cells in Graves' hyperthyroidism and ophthalmopathy.

Sequenced here: peripheral blood mononuclear cells (PBMCs), sampled at new diagnosis, from a patient treated with antithyroid drugs. The source of these receptors is a woman aged 35-65 years with Graves disease. CDR3s include the opening cysteine and the closing phenylalanine or tryptophan. A D gene is named only where the DNA matches it firmly. Size is omitted from some rows. Given values are once, few, many or a class for expanded clones.

v_call: TRBV12-3/TRBV12-4
d_call: -
clone_size: many
j_call: TRBJ2-7
cdr3_aa: CASSWAQREQYF
cdr3_nt: TGTGCCAGCAGTTGGGCCCAGAGGGAGCAGTACTTC

v_call: TRBV12-3/TRBV12-4
d_call: -
clone_size: many
j_call: TRBJ2-2
cdr3_aa: CASRARQFTGELFF
cdr3_nt: TGTGCCAGCAGGGCTAGACAGTTCACCGGGGAGCTGTTTTTT

v_call: TRBV2
d_call: -
clone_size: -
j_call: TRBJ2-3
cdr3_aa: CASKKDTDTQYF
cdr3_nt: TGTGCCAGCAAGAAGGACACAGATACGCAGTATTTT

v_call: TRBV12-3/TRBV12-4
d_call: -
clone_size: many
j_call: TRBJ2-7
cdr3_aa: CASSLEGGAYEQYF
cdr3_nt: TGTGCCAGCAGCTTGGAGGGAGGAGCCTACGAGCAGTACTTC

v_call: TRBV6-1
d_call: -
clone_size: once
j_call: TRBJ1-2
cdr3_aa: CASSITDGYGYTF
cdr3_nt: TGTGCCAGCAGCATAACGGACGGCTATGGCTACACCTTC

v_call: TRBV10-3
d_call: TRBD1
clone_size: -
j_call: TRBJ2-5
cdr3_aa: CAISDRGPETQYF
cdr3_nt: TGTGCCATCAGTGACAGGGGGCCGGAGACCCAGTACTTC

v_call: TRBV5-5
d_call: TRBD1
clone_size: many
j_call: TRBJ1-6
cdr3_aa: CASSRQWSTGASSYNSPLHF
cdr3_nt: TGTGCCAGCAGCCGGCAGTGGAGTACAGGGGCTAGCTCCTATAATTCACCCCTCCACTTT

v_call: TRBV10-2
d_call: TRBD2
clone_size: -
j_call: TRBJ2-2
cdr3_aa: CASKTSGGDYTGELFF
cdr3_nt: TGCGCCAGCAAGACTAGCGGGGGGGATTACACCGGGGAGCTGTTTTTT

v_call: TRBV7-3
d_call: TRBD1
clone_size: -
j_call: TRBJ1-1
cdr3_aa: CASSSGQGQGATFF
cdr3_nt: TGTGCCAGCAGCTCGGGGCAGGGACAGGGGGCAACTTTCTTT

v_call: TRBV4-1
d_call: -
clone_size: -
j_call: TRBJ2-6
cdr3_aa: CASSQVGKAGANVLTF
cdr3_nt: TGCGCCAGCAGCCAAGTAGGTAAAGCCGGGGCCAACGTCCTGACTTTC

v_call: TRBV5-1
d_call: TRBD2
clone_size: -
j_call: TRBJ2-5
cdr3_aa: CASSRNGLAAQETQYF
cdr3_nt: TGCGCCAGCAGCAGGAATGGACTAGCGGCCCAAGAGACCCAGTACTTC

v_call: TRBV7-6
d_call: -
clone_size: many
j_call: TRBJ2-3
cdr3_aa: CASGRTGSDTQYF
cdr3_nt: TGTGCCAGCGGCAGGACGGGCTCAGATACGCAGTATTTT

v_call: TRBV7-2
d_call: TRBD1
clone_size: -
j_call: TRBJ2-3
cdr3_aa: CASSEDRVSTDTQYF
cdr3_nt: TGTGCCAGCAGCGAAGACAGGGTGAGCACAGATACGCAGTATTTT

v_call: TRBV19
d_call: -
clone_size: -
j_call: TRBJ1-1
cdr3_aa: CATTGGLINTEAFF
cdr3_nt: TGTGCCACCACGGGGGGATTAATTAACACTGAAGCTTTCTTT

v_call: TRBV3-1
d_call: -
clone_size: few
j_call: TRBJ1-6
cdr3_aa: CASSQGPAVGSPLHF
cdr3_nt: TGTGCCAGCAGCCAAGGCCCGGCTGTGGGTTCACCCCTCCACTTT

v_call: TRBV30
d_call: TRBD1
clone_size: many
j_call: TRBJ2-1
cdr3_aa: CAWVPGTGYNEQFF
cdr3_nt: TGTGCCTGGGTCCCCGGGACAGGGTACAATGAGCAGTTCTTC

v_call: TRBV19
d_call: -
clone_size: once
j_call: TRBJ1-1
cdr3_aa: CASSIGTRGTEAFF
cdr3_nt: TGTGCCAGTAGTATAGGCACCCGTGGCACTGAAGCTTTCTTT

v_call: TRBV7-6
d_call: -
clone_size: few
j_call: TRBJ1-4
cdr3_aa: CASSPTGTRNEKLFF
cdr3_nt: TGTGCCAGCAGTCCAACAGGGACAAGAAATGAAAAACTGTTTTTT

v_call: TRBV5-1
d_call: -
clone_size: many
j_call: TRBJ2-2
cdr3_aa: CASSSSSGNTGELFF
cdr3_nt: TGCGCCAGCAGCTCAAGTAGCGGGAACACCGGGGAGCTGTTTTTT

v_call: TRBV6-2/TRBV6-3
d_call: -
clone_size: -
j_call: TRBJ1-3
cdr3_aa: CASSKTEHSGNTIYF
cdr3_nt: TGTGCCAGCAGTAAGACAGAGCACTCTGGAAACACCATATATTTT

v_call: TRBV18
d_call: TRBD1
clone_size: -
j_call: TRBJ2-7
cdr3_aa: CASSPTRDSFYEQYF
cdr3_nt: TGTGCCAGCTCACCAACCCGGGACAGCTTCTACGAGCAGTACTTC

v_call: TRBV7-9
d_call: -
clone_size: many
j_call: TRBJ1-2
cdr3_aa: CASSLEGGQNYGYTF
cdr3_nt: TGTGCCAGCAGCTTAGAAGGCGGGCAAAACTATGGCTACACCTTC

v_call: TRBV11-3
d_call: TRBD2
clone_size: -
j_call: TRBJ2-3
cdr3_aa: CASSLDWLAGTDTQYF
cdr3_nt: TGTGCCAGCAGCTTAGATTGGCTAGCGGGAACAGATACGCAGTATTTT

v_call: TRBV7-9
d_call: -
clone_size: few
j_call: TRBJ1-1
cdr3_aa: CASSLAEGEAFF
cdr3_nt: TGTGCCAGCAGCTTAGCGGAGGGCGAAGCTTTCTTT

v_call: TRBV12-3/TRBV12-4
d_call: -
clone_size: many
j_call: TRBJ2-3
cdr3_aa: CASSLPWVGTDTQYF
cdr3_nt: TGTGCCAGCAGCCTCCCGTGGGTGGGCACAGATACGCAGTATTTT

v_call: TRBV20-1
d_call: -
clone_size: few
j_call: TRBJ1-1
cdr3_aa: CSAPGLHGNTEAFF
cdr3_nt: TGCAGTGCTCCCGGTCTCCACGGGAACACTGAAGCTTTCTTT

v_call: TRBV6-2/TRBV6-3
d_call: -
clone_size: once
j_call: TRBJ2-3
cdr3_aa: CASSEDGGGAADTQYF
cdr3_nt: TGTGCCAGCAGTGAAGATGGAGGGGGGGCTGCAGATACGCAGTATTTT

v_call: TRBV6-5
d_call: TRBD1
clone_size: few
j_call: TRBJ1-1
cdr3_aa: CASSYRQGEMNTEAFF
cdr3_nt: TGTGCCAGCAGTTACCGGCAGGGGGAAATGAACACTGAAGCTTTCTTT

v_call: TRBV14
d_call: -
clone_size: -
j_call: TRBJ2-1
cdr3_aa: CASSQDGWRGRITEQFF
cdr3_nt: TGTGCCAGCAGCCAAGATGGGTGGAGGGGCAGAATTACTGAGCAGTTCTTC

v_call: TRBV7-9
d_call: -
clone_size: many
j_call: TRBJ1-1
cdr3_aa: CASIWDSGEAFF
cdr3_nt: TGTGCCAGCATATGGGATAGTGGTGAAGCTTTCTTT

v_call: TRBV20-1
d_call: TRBD1
clone_size: few
j_call: TRBJ1-2
cdr3_aa: CSARPGQGQANYGYTF
cdr3_nt: TGCAGTGCTAGACCTGGACAGGGGCAGGCTAACTATGGCTACACCTTC

v_call: TRBV2
d_call: -
clone_size: -
j_call: TRBJ1-6
cdr3_aa: CASREGAHNSPLHF
cdr3_nt: TGTGCCAGCAGGGAGGGCGCGCATAATTCACCCCTCCACTTT

v_call: TRBV19
d_call: TRBD1
clone_size: -
j_call: TRBJ1-1
cdr3_aa: CASNRGLLIRNTEAFF
cdr3_nt: TGTGCCAGTAACAGGGGACTCCTGATTAGGAACACTGAAGCTTTCTTT

v_call: TRBV11-2
d_call: TRBD1
clone_size: -
j_call: TRBJ1-6
cdr3_aa: CASSIVGTGNSPLHF
cdr3_nt: TGTGCCAGCAGCATAGTAGGGACAGGCAATTCACCCCTCCACTTT

v_call: TRBV27
d_call: -
clone_size: many
j_call: TRBJ1-6
cdr3_aa: CASSLKGLGTTNSPLHF
cdr3_nt: TGTGCCAGCAGTTTAAAGGGGTTGGGGACGACTAATTCACCCCTCCACTTT

v_call: TRBV6-1
d_call: -
clone_size: -
j_call: TRBJ2-3
cdr3_aa: CASRPRQGRTDTQYF
cdr3_nt: TGTGCCAGCAGGCCCCGGCAGGGACGAACAGATACGCAGTATTTT

v_call: TRBV2
d_call: TRBD1
clone_size: many
j_call: TRBJ1-4
cdr3_aa: CASSNQGDGEKLFF
cdr3_nt: TGTGCCAGCAGTAACCAGGGGGACGGTGAAAAACTGTTTTTT

v_call: TRBV12-3/TRBV12-4
d_call: -
clone_size: -
j_call: TRBJ1-1
cdr3_aa: CASRTRGQRDTEAFF
cdr3_nt: TGTGCCAGCAGAACTCGTGGGCAAAGGGACACTGAAGCTTTCTTT

v_call: TRBV12-5
d_call: -
clone_size: few
j_call: TRBJ2-2
cdr3_aa: CASGLSGTLTGELFF
cdr3_nt: TGTGCTAGTGGTTTGTCTGGGACACTTACCGGGGAGCTGTTTTTT

v_call: TRBV18
d_call: -
clone_size: many
j_call: TRBJ1-4
cdr3_aa: CASSPRDGNEKLFF
cdr3_nt: TGTGCCAGCTCACCACGTGACGGTAATGAAAAACTGTTTTTT

v_call: TRBV28
d_call: TRBD2
clone_size: -
j_call: TRBJ2-1
cdr3_aa: CASGRGGAYNEQFF
cdr3_nt: TGTGCCAGCGGGCGGGGGGGGGCCTACAATGAGCAGTTCTTC

v_call: TRBV4-1
d_call: TRBD2
clone_size: -
j_call: TRBJ2-7
cdr3_aa: CASSLGLVGTYEQYF
cdr3_nt: TGCGCCAGCAGCCTGGGACTAGTAGGCACCTACGAGCAGTACTTC

v_call: TRBV9
d_call: TRBD1
clone_size: few
j_call: TRBJ2-7
cdr3_aa: CASGVEGTGEQYF
cdr3_nt: TGTGCCAGCGGTGTGGAGGGGACAGGCGAGCAGTACTTC

v_call: TRBV4-1
d_call: TRBD1
clone_size: few
j_call: TRBJ2-5
cdr3_aa: CASSHHDRGQETQYF
cdr3_nt: TGCGCCAGCAGCCACCACGACAGGGGCCAAGAGACCCAGTACTTC

v_call: TRBV20-1
d_call: -
clone_size: many
j_call: TRBJ2-3
cdr3_aa: CSAAAGLTDTQYF
cdr3_nt: TGCAGTGCCGCAGCGGGTCTCACAGATACGCAGTATTTT

v_call: TRBV20-1
d_call: TRBD1
clone_size: few
j_call: TRBJ1-6
cdr3_aa: CSAKQGSGSYNSPLHF
cdr3_nt: TGCAGTGCAAAACAGGGGAGCGGCTCCTATAATTCACCCCTCCACTTT

v_call: TRBV18
d_call: -
clone_size: few
j_call: TRBJ1-6
cdr3_aa: CASSPRDGANSPLHF
cdr3_nt: TGTGCCAGCTCCCCTCGGGACGGTGCTAATTCACCCCTCCACTTT

v_call: TRBV6-5
d_call: TRBD2
clone_size: few
j_call: TRBJ2-3
cdr3_aa: CASSSAGGGKDTQYF
cdr3_nt: TGTGCCAGCAGTTCTGCTGGCGGGGGTAAAGATACGCAGTATTTT

v_call: TRBV12-3/TRBV12-4
d_call: -
clone_size: many
j_call: TRBJ2-1
cdr3_aa: CASSQFYNEQFF
cdr3_nt: TGTGCCAGCAGCCAATTCTACAATGAGCAGTTCTTC

v_call: TRBV6-1
d_call: -
clone_size: many
j_call: TRBJ2-5
cdr3_aa: CASSESRLAETQYF
cdr3_nt: TGTGCCAGCAGTGAGAGTCGGTTGGCAGAGACCCAGTACTTC

v_call: TRBV2
d_call: -
clone_size: many
j_call: TRBJ1-1
cdr3_aa: CASTDIPNGAFF
cdr3_nt: TGTGCCAGCACTGACATCCCAAATGGGGCTTTCTTT

v_call: TRBV5-1
d_call: -
clone_size: many
j_call: TRBJ1-1
cdr3_aa: CASRVIPELNTEAFF
cdr3_nt: TGCGCCAGCAGAGTAATCCCAGAACTGAACACTGAAGCTTTCTTT

v_call: TRBV29-1
d_call: -
clone_size: -
j_call: TRBJ1-1
cdr3_aa: CSVRLVNTEAFF
cdr3_nt: TGCAGCGTTAGGCTGGTGAACACTGAAGCTTTCTTT

v_call: TRBV14
d_call: TRBD2
clone_size: -
j_call: TRBJ2-7
cdr3_aa: CASSGGGARYEQYF
cdr3_nt: TGTGCCAGCAGCGGCGGGGGGGCTCGGTACGAGCAGTACTTC

v_call: TRBV14
d_call: -
clone_size: few
j_call: TRBJ1-1
cdr3_aa: CASSQTTGNTEAFF
cdr3_nt: TGTGCCAGCAGCCAAACGACAGGGAACACTGAAGCTTTCTTT

v_call: TRBV20-1
d_call: -
clone_size: -
j_call: TRBJ1-6
cdr3_aa: CSARDQGRIDPPLHF
cdr3_nt: TGCAGTGCTAGAGATCAGGGAAGGATAGATCCACCCCTCCACTTT

v_call: TRBV15
d_call: -
clone_size: many
j_call: TRBJ1-6
cdr3_aa: CATGWEADNSPLHF
cdr3_nt: TGTGCCACGGGGTGGGAGGCAGATAATTCACCCCTCCACTTT

v_call: TRBV2
d_call: -
clone_size: many
j_call: TRBJ2-5
cdr3_aa: CASSEQSTATGTQYF
cdr3_nt: TGTGCCAGCAGTGAACAGTCTACGGCGACGGGGACCCAGTACTTC

v_call: TRBV12-3/TRBV12-4
d_call: -
clone_size: -
j_call: TRBJ2-7
cdr3_aa: CASSPLEYEQYF
cdr3_nt: TGTGCCAGCAGTCCCCTGGAATACGAGCAGTACTTC